These T cell receptor beta chains were read from a single sample in a study of CD8 T cells in Susac syndrome. MiXCR, run by TCRdb on the immunoSEQ multiplex PCR reads, gives a single entry per CDR3 protein. The profile shows about 120,000 distinct CDR3 sequences, about 94% of them singletons. The sequencing sample was made of CD4+ T cells from PBMCs. Receptor source: a human donor with multiple sclerosis. CDR3s leave out the opening cysteine and the closing phenylalanine or tryptophan.

V gene	J gene	CDR3 protein
TRBV2	TRBJ2-7	ASRVETTSYEQY
TRBV6-2/TRBV6-3	TRBJ1-1	ASSGTGVTEAF
TRBV2	TRBJ2-6	ASTLLGLGQGPPGANVLT
TRBV6-2/TRBV6-3	TRBJ1-1	ASTPLRRTNTEAF
TRBV28	TRBJ2-5	ASSLQGARAQY
TRBV9	TRBJ2-1	ASSVLAESYNEQF
TRBV14	TRBJ1-1	ASRTGDTEAF
TRBV11-2	TRBJ2-7	ASSLMRDQY
TRBV9	TRBJ2-1	ASSVEGQNNEQF
TRBV6-2/TRBV6-3	TRBJ2-2	ASLGVEGYSGELF
TRBV6-1	TRBJ2-5	ASSDLGGSQETQY
TRBV27	TRBJ2-7	ASSLSWQGSYEQY
TRBV4-1	TRBJ1-2	ASSQDQYGYT
TRBV7-3	TRBJ1-2	ASSSPARPFGYT
TRBV7-3	TRBJ2-3	ASSLKLGGSWGTDTQY
TRBV5-1	TRBJ2-7	ASSEDSGGLAYEQY
TRBV12-3/TRBV12-4	TRBJ2-1	ASRGYLGTGSDEQF
TRBV11-2	TRBJ1-2	ASSRTDRNYGYT
TRBV29-1	TRBJ1-1	SVAENTEAF
TRBV7-2	TRBJ1-2	ASSPDRFNGYT
TRBV7-9	TRBJ1-1	ASSLSTVNTEAF
TRBV6-1	TRBJ1-2	ASSPGLRGQGYGYT
TRBV7-2	TRBJ1-1	ASSTRTGVDTEAF
TRBV5-6	TRBJ2-5	ASSLVVFWQQLGPQETQY
TRBV30	TRBJ1-3	AWSLKTSGSGNTIY
TRBV9	TRBJ2-7	ASSVWGEHSGEQY
TRBV28	TRBJ2-2	ASSFSGLGVF